Below are 25 T cell receptor beta chains sequenced from a single sample in a study of cytomegalovirus exposure and HLA in healthy donors (dated by TCRdb to the late 2010s). Libraries were built with the immunoSEQ multiplex PCR assay. The multiplex PCR relied on a mix of 60 forward primers for TCR Vbeta segments and 13 reverse primers for TCR Jbeta segments. What TCRdb holds here is the immuneACCESS table cut down to in-frame rearrangements. Part of the clones is not present; checked against another copy, under half of the missing clones reflect an unresolved V gene, and the others are unexplained. Present in this sample are 100,000 or so clones, roughly two thirds of which were seen just once. The ten biggest clones cover 3.2% of the sample. The source material was PBMCs. The receptors shown here come from a man aged 25-45 years in good health and CMV-seronegative.

The V call is TRBV7-2, the J call TRBJ2-7; 10 bases match TRBD1. Germline V CDR1 and CDR2: SGHTA, FQGNSA. The CDR3 loop spans 15 amino acids. V trimming: 6 bases; J trimming: 5 bases; junction bases outside the gene matches: 10. CDR3: CASRLGQGNIHEQYF. The CDR3 region has the DNA TGTGCCAGCAGGCTGGGACAGGGGAATATACACGAGCAGTACTTC. The variable domain in full, with the rest retrieved from reference TRBV7-2 and TRBJ2-7, is GAGVSQSPSNKVTEKGKDVELRCDPISGHTALYWYRQSLGQGLEFLIYFQGNSAPDKSGLPSDRFSAERTGGSVSTLTIQRTQQEDSAVYLCASRLGQGNIHEQYFGPGTRLTVT.

Only one count was recorded for this clone. J is TRBJ2-1 and V is TRBV7-9, with TRBD1 matching over 8 bases. The junction had 11 bases not matched to a gene; V was cut back by 4 bases and J by 6 bases. This CDR3 has 16 residues. From germline, CDR1 is SEHNR and CDR2 FQNEAQ (reference sequence). CDR3 bases: TGTGCCAGCAGCTCGTTACCGGGACAGGAGATCAATGAGCAGTTCTTC. This sequence encodes CASSSLPGQEINEQFF.

The J gene is TRBJ1-1, the V gene TRBV6-5; D may be TRBD1 (5 bases). The germline gives CDR1 MNHEY, CDR2 SVGAGI. V lost 5 bases, J lost 2 bases, and 12 bases lay in between. This CDR3 comprises 14 residues. In DNA form, the CDR3 reads TGTGCCAGCAGTCGGGGGGACGTCAACACTGAAGCTTTCTTT. Translating gives CASSRGDVNTEAFF.

This chain links TRBV11-3 with TRBJ1-1; D is undetermined. Germline values: CDR1 SGHNT, CDR2 YENEEA. The CDR3 loop spans 15 amino acids. With 5 bases removed from V and 1 base from J, the gap between germline ends came to 14 bases. The DNA of the CDR3 is TGTGCCAGCAGCCCACAAGGAGGGCGGAACACTGAAGCTTTCTTT. This codes for CASSPQGGRNTEAFF.

This chain uses TRBV5-6 with TRBJ1-2, with D uncertain. Germline values: CDR1 SGHDT, CDR2 YYEEEE. V was trimmed by 2 bases and J by 6 bases, leaving 11 bases between them. This CDR3 is built from 13 residues. CDR3 residues: CASSLAGKNGYTF. The CDR3 DNA is TGTGCCAGCAGCTTAGCCGGGAAGAATGGCTACACCTTC. Filled out from reference TRBV5-6 and TRBJ1-2, the complete variable domain reads DAGVTQSPTHLIKTRGQQVTLRCSPKSGHDTVSWYQQALGQGPQFIFQYYEEEERQRGNFPDRFSGHQFPNYSSELNVNALLLGDSALYLCASSLAGKNGYTFGSGTRLTVV.

Notes on this clone: At one of its ends the junction is not consistent with the germline gene, which may arise from a read error. V gene TRBV27 combines with J gene TRBJ1-1; TRBD1 is a possible D gene (6 bases). Germline lookup yields CDR1 MNHEY and CDR2 SMNVEV (reference sequence). The CDR3 runs 16 residues. The CDR3 loop reads CASSISYRALNTEAFF. CDR3 DNA sequence: TGTGCCAGCAGTATATCTTACAGGGCCTTGAACACTGAAGCTTTCTTT.

The chain employs TRBV5-8 and TRBJ2-5, with 10 bases that match TRBD1. There are 14 residues in the CDR3. Germline CDR1 SGHTS, CDR2 YDEGEE. V was pared by 2 bases and J by 4 bases, with 2 bases of the junction left unmatched. The CDR3 region has the DNA TGTGCCAGCAGCTTCCGGGACAGGGGAGAGACCCAGTACTTC. Translating it yields CASSFRDRGETQYF. Using reference TRBV5-8 and TRBJ2-5 for the parts outside the CDR3, the full variable domain is EAGVTQSPTHLIKTRGQQATLRCSPISGHTSVYWYQQALGLGLQFLLWYDEGEERNRGNFPPRFSGRQFPNYSSELNVNALELEDSALYLCASSFRDRGETQYFGPGTRLLVL.

The chain recombines TRBV29-1 with TRBJ1-2; 10 bases fit TRBD1. Germline CDR1 is SQVTM and CDR2 is ANQGSEA. The trim removed 3 bases at V and 5 bases at J, leaving 3 bases unmatched. This CDR3 has 13 amino acids. CDR3 loop: CSVETGGWYGYTF. The CDR3 DNA follows: TGCAGCGTTGAGACAGGGGGCTGGTATGGCTACACCTTC.

V gene TRBV29-1 combines with J gene TRBJ2-1; 10 positions match TRBD1. CDR3 size: 13 residues. The germline V gene encodes CDR1 SQVTM and CDR2 ANQGSEA. The V gene end was trimmed by 3 bases and the J gene end by 7 bases; junction bases not matched to a gene: 3. The CDR3 nucleotides read TGCAGCGTTGATTGGACAGGGGGGAATGAGCAGTTCTTC. Protein: CSVDWTGGNEQFF.

This sequence joins TRBV28 and TRBJ2-1; 10 bases fit TRBD2. Looked up from germline, CDR1 is MDHEN and CDR2 is SYDVKM. Trimming took 5 bases from V and 6 from J; bases not matched to a gene: 4. The CDR3 has 14 amino acids. This CDR3 reads CASSISGRGNEQFF. The CDR3, as DNA: TGTGCCAGCAGTATCAGCGGGAGGGGCAATGAGCAGTTCTTC.

This chain uses TRBV4-1 with TRBJ2-5, with D possibly TRBD2 on 5 matching bases. The end of the DNA aligns better with TRBJ2-7, so the J call may be wrong. From germline, CDR1 is MGHRA and CDR2 YSYEKL. This CDR3 comprises 18 residues. The CDR3 nucleotides read TGCGCCAGCAGCCGCCCCAAGGCGGTAGCGATGATCTCCTACGAGCAGTACTTC. It codes for CASSRPKAVAMISYEQYF.

The chain joins TRBV7-8 to TRBJ2-3, with a tentative D call TRBD1 (6 bases). The ends were cut back, 6 bases at V and 2 bases at J, with 27 bases in the middle. The CDR3 runs to 19 residues. Germline values: CDR1 SGHVS, CDR2 FQNEAQ. The CDR3 bases are TGTGCCAGCAGTGGTCGGATCAGGGGCCCCACCGATTTCACAGATACGCAGTATTTT. This translates into CASSGRIRGPTDFTDTQYF.

The V and J genes are TRBV19 and TRBJ2-1; maybe TRBD2 (5 bases). Trimming removed 6 bases from V and 7 bases from J, with 13 bases in between. The CDR3 spans 13 residues. The germline V gene encodes CDR1 LNHDA and CDR2 SQIVND (reference sequence). The CDR3 region has the DNA TGTGCCAGTAGCCTCTCAGCGGAGAATGAGCAGTTCTTC. Its translation is CASSLSAENEQFF.

The V gene is TRBV10-3, the J gene TRBJ1-2, with no clear D. Trimming took off 4 bases at V and 7 bases at J, with 10 bases between the two ends. The CDR3 runs to 12 residues. Germline V gene sequence: CDR1 ENHRY, CDR2 SYGVKD. The CDR3, as DNA: TGTGCCATCAGTGCCGACACCTCTGGCTACACCTTC. Protein: CAISADTSGYTF.

The genes are TRBV19 and TRBJ2-5, with 10 bases that match TRBD1. Germline assignment: CDR1 LNHDA and CDR2 SQIVND (reference sequence). The CDR3 extends over 15 amino acids. V trimming: 5 bases; J trimming: 5 bases; junction bases outside the gene matches: 8. In nucleotides, the CDR3 is TGTGCCAGTAGTGTGACAGGGGGCAGGGGGGAGACCCAGTACTTC. This encodes CASSVTGGRGETQYF.

The rearrangement uses TRBV4-3 and TRBJ2-2; D is perhaps TRBD2 (5 bases). CDR3 length equals 16 residues. Trimming pared 3 bases from V and 1 base from J, leaving 12 bases between. Looked up from germline, CDR1 is LGHNA and CDR2 is YSLEER. The CDR3 DNA sequence: TGCGCCAGCAGCCAGCAAAGCGGCTTGAACACCGGGGAGCTGTTTTTT. This encodes CASSQQSGLNTGELFF.

The gene calls are TRBV11-3 and TRBJ1-2; tentative D call: TRBD1 (5 bases). Germline V lookup: CDR1 SGHNT, CDR2 YENEEA. CDR3 size: 16 residues. The V gene lost 5 bases and the J gene lost 7 bases, with 23 bases spanning the gap. The CDR3 DNA follows: TGTGCCAGCAGCCCGGGAGGCAGGGCCGTAACTAGTGGCTACACCTTC. This gives the protein CASSPGGRAVTSGYTF.

This clone was counted only a few times. The chain combines TRBV9 with TRBJ1-5, with D possibly being TRBD1 (6 bases). Trimming removed 9 bases from V and 4 bases from J, with 14 bases in between. CDR1 and CDR2 (germline): SGDLS, YYNGEE. The length of the CDR3 is 13 residues. Here the CDR3 reads CAKGGRRNQPQHF. The CDR3 DNA follows: TGTGCCAAAGGGGGTAGAAGGAATCAGCCCCAGCATTTT. Complete variable domain (other parts from reference TRBV9 and TRBJ1-5): DSGVTQTPKHLITATGQRVTLRCSPRSGDLSVYWYQQSLDQGLQFLIQYYNGEERAKGNILERFSAQQFPDLHSELNLSSLELGDSALYFCAKGGRRNQPQHFGDGTRLSIL.

This chain links TRBV7-9 with TRBJ2-5; D is unclear. Looked up from germline, CDR1 is SEHNR and CDR2 is FQNEAQ (reference sequence). The CDR3 extends over 11 amino acids. The V end was cut by 3 bases, the J end by 5 bases, with 4 bases between. This CDR3 is CASSFRETQYF. CDR3 sequence (DNA): TGTGCCAGCAGCTTTCGGGAGACCCAGTACTTC. Combining the CDR3 with reference TRBV7-9 and TRBJ2-5 gives the whole variable domain DTGVSQNPRHKITKRGQNVTFRCDPISEHNRLYWYRQTLGQGPEFLTYFQNEAQLEKSRLLSDRFSAERPKGSFSTLEIQRTEQGDSAMYLCASSFRETQYFGPGTRLLVL.

This chain links TRBV11-3 with TRBJ1-3; 7 bases match TRBD1. Germline trimming cut 2 bases from V and 0 bases from J; bases unmatched to any gene: 7. CDR1 SGHNT and CDR2 YENEEA come from the germline V gene. The CDR3 has 17 amino acids. The CDR3 is CASSLSGQPFSGNTIYF. DNA for the CDR3: TGTGCCAGCAGCTTATCGGGACAGCCCTTCTCTGGAAACACCATATATTTT. The full variable domain, rest sourced from reference TRBV11-3 and TRBJ1-3, is EAGVVQSPRYKIIEKKQPVAFWCNPISGHNTLYWYLQNLGQGPELLIRYENEEAVDDSQLPKDRFSAERLKGVDSTLKIQPAELGDSAVYLCASSLSGQPFSGNTIYFGEGSWLTVV.

In this sample, this clone turned up a few times. The rearrangement uses TRBV30 and TRBJ2-1; TRBD2 matches 11 bases. The CDR3 runs 17 residues. Unmatched junction bases numbered 13, after V lost 3 bases and J lost 6 bases. CDR1 is GTSNPN and CDR2 is SVGIG in the germline V gene (reference sequence). As DNA, the CDR3 is TGTGCCTGGAGCTCCGGAGCGGGGACTAGCGGTATCAATGAGCAGTTCTTC. Protein sequence: CAWSSGAGTSGINEQFF.

The CDR3 bases are TGTGCCAGTAGTATTTGGGACAATAACTATGGCTACACCTTC. It specifies CASSIWDNNYGYTF. The chain carries TRBV19 and TRBJ1-2; D may be TRBD1 (6 bases). V was cut by 3 bases and J by 1 base, with 9 bases left in between. Germline V lookup: CDR1 LNHDA, CDR2 SQIVND (reference sequence). There are 14 residues in the CDR3.

The V call is TRBV9, the J call TRBJ2-1; 7 nucleotides match TRBD2. V was clipped by 2 bases and J by 8 bases; unmatched bases: 7. Germline V gene lookup returns CDR1 SGDLS and CDR2 YYNGEE. CDR3 length: 14 residues. The CDR3 nucleotides read TGTGCCAGCAGCGTGACGGGGGGTACCCATGAGCAGTTCTTC. As protein: CASSVTGGTHEQFF.

Only a few counts were recorded for this clone. CDR3 DNA: TGTGCCAGCAGTTACCTAGACAGAACCCAAGAGACCCAGTACTTC. It yields the protein CASSYLDRTQETQYF. This chain uses TRBV6-5 with TRBJ2-5; possibly TRBD1 for D (5 bases). The CDR3 totals 15 residues. Trimming cost V 2 bases and J 1 base, with 11 bases left between them. Germline CDR1 and CDR2: MNHEY and SVGAGI.

The chain is built from TRBV5-8 and TRBJ1-2; 7 bases line up with TRBD1. Unmatched junction bases numbered 11, after V lost 4 bases and J lost 5 bases. Germline CDR1 reads SGHTS; CDR2 reads YDEGEE. The CDR3 extends over 15 amino acids. CDR3 coding DNA: TGTGCCAGCAGCAATGACAGGGCGCGTTGGTATGGCTACACCTTC. Amino acids: CASSNDRARWYGYTF.